The 10 T cell receptor beta chains listed next were all sequenced from one sample in a study of cytomegalovirus exposure and HLA in healthy donors. PCR used 60 Vbeta primers and 13 Jbeta primers. Method: immunoSEQ multiplex PCR; TCRdb's copy keeps in-frame clones and lacks some. The data show over 85,000 clones, 70% to 80% seen once. Sequenced input: PBMCs. The receptors shown here come from a man aged 25-45 years in good health and CMV-seronegative.

The V call is TRBV2, the J call TRBJ1-5; a possible D gene is TRBD1 (5 bases). Trimming removed 6 bases at V and 0 bases at J, with 12 bases between. This CDR3 comprises 15 residues. CDR1 SNHLY and CDR2 FYNNEI come from the germline V gene. The CDR3 coding sequence is TGTGCCAGCAGGCAGGGCTCTTATAGCAATCAGCCCCAGCATTTT. This codes for CASRQGSYSNQPQHF.

This chain connects TRBV7-6 to TRBJ2-7; D is possibly TRBD1 (5 bases). V gave up 1 base and J gave up 0 bases, with 13 bases separating them. Germline V gene data show CDR1 as SGHVS and CDR2 as FNYEAQ. This CDR3 spans 16 amino acids. As DNA, the CDR3 is TGTGCCAGCAGCTTAGGTATAGGGGCTAACTCCTACGAGCAGTACTTC. Its protein product is CASSLGIGANSYEQYF.

The chain employs TRBV5-5 and TRBJ2-1, with D possibly being TRBD1 (6 bases). Trimming removed 3 bases at V and 1 base at J, with 8 bases between. The CDR3 loop spans 14 amino acids. Looked up from germline, CDR1 is SGHKS and CDR2 is YYEKEE (reference sequence). CDR3 coding DNA: TGTGCCAGCAGCTCTACAGGGTCCTACAATGAGCAGTTCTTC. Encoded protein: CASSSTGSYNEQFF.

The V call is TRBV9, the J call TRBJ1-2; 7 bases match TRBD1. The CDR3 contains 15 residues. The trim removed 0 bases at V and 5 bases at J, leaving 7 bases unmatched. Looked up from germline, CDR1 is SGDLS and CDR2 is YYNGEE. The DNA for the CDR3 is TGTGCCAGCAGCGTAGCAATCGGGACAGATTATGGCTACACCTTC. Translation: CASSVAIGTDYGYTF.

The rearrangement links TRBV18 to TRBJ2-3, with 8 nucleotides matching TRBD1. Germline lookup yields CDR1 KGHSH and CDR2 LQKENI. J lost 13 bases, V lost 3 bases, and 12 bases had no gene match. This CDR3 has 14 amino acids. The CDR3 sequence is CASSPGTGGPQEYF. For the CDR3, the DNA is TGTGCCAGCTCACCGGGGACAGGCGGACCTCAGGAGTATTTT.

This chain joins TRBV15 and TRBJ1-2; D is undetermined. From germline, CDR1 is LNHNV and CDR2 YYDKDF (reference sequence). Trimming left V 0 bases short and J 2 bases short, with 10 bases between. The CDR3 runs to 15 residues. DNA for the CDR3: TGTGCCACCAGCAGAGAAAAGGCGGGAAACTATGGCTACACCTTC. Translation gives CATSREKAGNYGYTF. Drawing the rest from reference TRBV15 and TRBJ1-2, the complete variable domain is DAMVIQNPRYQVTQFGKPVTLSCSQTLNHNVMYWYQQKSSQAPKLLFHYYDKDFNNEADTPDNFQSRRPNTSFCFLDIRSPGLGDTAMYLCATSREKAGNYGYTFGSGTRLTVV.

The chain recombines TRBV18 with TRBJ1-1; 7 nucleotides align to TRBD1. The germline gives CDR1 KGHSH, CDR2 LQKENI. This CDR3 is 18 amino acids long. The J segment lost 3 bases and the V segment lost 0 bases, leaving 13 bases of the junction unmatched. This CDR3 reads CASSPPWADRVKDTEAFF. For the CDR3, the DNA is TGTGCCAGCTCACCACCTTGGGCAGACAGGGTGAAGGACACTGAAGCTTTCTTT.

This chain uses TRBV19 with TRBJ2-2, with D possibly matching TRBD2 (5 bases). Trimming shortened V by 9 bases and J by 2 bases, and 16 bases separated the two germline ends. Germline CDR1 LNHDA, CDR2 SQIVND (reference sequence). There are 15 residues in the CDR3. CDR3 nucleotide sequence: TGTGCCAGCCATAGGACTGCCTTAAACACCGGGGAGCTGTTTTTT. As protein: CASHRTALNTGELFF.

The chain links TRBV5-1 to TRBJ2-5; 12 nucleotides line up with TRBD1. After removal of 0 bases from V and 7 bases from J, the junction contained 10 bases not matched to a gene. This CDR3 has 17 residues. Germline V gene lookup returns CDR1 SGHRS and CDR2 YFSETQ. In nucleotides, the CDR3 is TGCGCCAGCAGCTTGGATAAACCGGGACAGGGGGCTGGGACCCAGTACTTC. Protein sequence: CASSLDKPGQGAGTQYF.

Worth noting for this clone: A read error may account for a junction end that differs from germline. The chain couples TRBV7-9 to TRBJ1-3; no firm D call. The germline CDR1 and CDR2 sequences are SEHNR and FQNEAQ (reference sequence). There are 15 residues in the CDR3. CDR3 nucleotide sequence: TGTTCCAGCAGCTTAGGGAGGATAGCTGGAAACACCATATATTTT. This translates into CSSSLGRIAGNTIYF.